This section outlines one T cell receptor beta chain sequence together with its context. Original analysis: Estimation of nucleated cell counts relied on the amplification of reference gene primers. Repertoires were generated with immunoSEQ multiplex PCR, while TCRdb's copy carries only in-frame clones and drops some. Clonal size and the V and J genes are those of that table, whereas D and trimming came from the DNA. The sample has about 78,000 clones; around 91% are singletons. The sample is drawn from a study of blood T cell repertoires in COVID-19. On the study more broadly: Collection of acute and convalescent COVID-19 samples took place in the United States, Italy and Spain. Sources were T cells, B-cell-depleted T cells, or PBMCs; the material itself was cDNA or gDNA.

Trimming cost V 5 bases and J 5 bases, with 13 bases left between them. The length of the CDR3 is 12 residues. Germline V gene sequence: CDR1 SQVTM, CDR2 ANQGSEA. The V call is TRBV29-1, the J call TRBJ2-7; perhaps TRBD2 as D (7 bases). Sequencing was done on a sample of peripheral blood. The sequence derives from a woman aged 50 to 60 in a cohort sampled during active COVID-19. The CDR3 DNA is TGCAGCGTTCCGGGGGAGGGGGACGAGCAGTACTTC. Translation: CSVPGEGDEQYF.